Shown below are 5 T cell receptor beta chains from a single sample sequenced in a study of T-cell memory formation after mild COVID-19. TCRdb processed the 5' RACE reads anew with MiXCR; each CDR3 protein has one entry. This table holds about 290,000 distinct CDR3 sequences, about 16% found once. Sequenced material: PBMCs or a T cell subset sorted from them (not recorded which). These TCRs come from a man between 18 and 29 years old who had mild COVID-19 (a few samples of this study predate the infection). Cell type and time point are not known.

This clonotype was counted between two and nine times. The V gene is TRBV24-1, the J gene TRBJ2-2; no clear D gene. Germline V CDR1 and CDR2: KGHDR, SFDVKD. V lost 3 bases, J lost 4 bases, and 8 bases lay in between. This CDR3 is 14 amino acids long. CDR3 amino acids: CATSDPIRTGELFF. In nucleotides, the CDR3 is TGTGCCACCAGTGATCCAATACGCACCGGGGAGCTGTTTTTT.

This clonotype was counted at least ten times. The chain recombines TRBV4-2 with TRBJ2-7; a possible D gene is TRBD1 (6 bases). The CDR3 is 14 residues long. Germline CDR1 LGHNA, CDR2 YNFKEQ. V was shortened by 3 bases and J by 3 bases, with 12 bases between the two germline ends. For the CDR3, the DNA is TGTGCCAGCAGCCAGTATGGGGGCATCTACGAGCAGTACTTC. It encodes CASSQYGGIYEQYF.

The CDR3 reads CSGTGDRSNTGELFF. The CDR3 DNA sequence: TGCAGCGGGACGGGGGACCGATCGAACACCGGGGAGCTGTTTTTT. The rearrangement joins TRBV29-1 to TRBJ2-2, with D maybe TRBD2 (6 bases). The CDR3 totals 15 residues. Germline V gives CDR1 SQVTM, CDR2 ANQGSEA. Trimming removed 7 bases at V and 0 bases at J, with 15 bases between.

In this sample, this clonotype turned up a few times. The J gene is TRBJ2-3, the V gene TRBV7-2; D might be TRBD1 (6 bases). Trimming removed 1 base at V and 3 bases at J, with 14 bases between. Germline CDR1 and CDR2: SGHTA and FQGNSA. The CDR3 extends over 16 amino acids. In DNA form, the CDR3 reads TGTGCCAGCAGCTTAGGGGCTCACAGGGTTACAGATACGCAGTATTTT. Translation: CASSLGAHRVTDTQYF. The full variable domain, rest sourced from reference TRBV7-2 and TRBJ2-3, is GAGVSQSPSNKVTEKGKDVELRCDPISGHTALYWYRQSLGQGLEFLIYFQGNSAPDKSGLPSDRFSAERTGGSVSTLTIQRTQQEDSAVYLCASSLGAHRVTDTQYFGPGTRLTVL.

This clonotype has only a few counts. The chain recombines TRBV6-1 with TRBJ2-5; tentative D call: TRBD2 (6 bases). Trimming took off 7 bases at V and 8 bases at J, with 11 bases between the two ends. CDR3 length: 11 amino acids. CDR1 and CDR2 (germline): MNHNS, SASEGT. In DNA form, the CDR3 reads TGTGCCAGCACGGAGGGCGGCACCCAGTACTTC. Encoded protein: CASTEGGTQYF.